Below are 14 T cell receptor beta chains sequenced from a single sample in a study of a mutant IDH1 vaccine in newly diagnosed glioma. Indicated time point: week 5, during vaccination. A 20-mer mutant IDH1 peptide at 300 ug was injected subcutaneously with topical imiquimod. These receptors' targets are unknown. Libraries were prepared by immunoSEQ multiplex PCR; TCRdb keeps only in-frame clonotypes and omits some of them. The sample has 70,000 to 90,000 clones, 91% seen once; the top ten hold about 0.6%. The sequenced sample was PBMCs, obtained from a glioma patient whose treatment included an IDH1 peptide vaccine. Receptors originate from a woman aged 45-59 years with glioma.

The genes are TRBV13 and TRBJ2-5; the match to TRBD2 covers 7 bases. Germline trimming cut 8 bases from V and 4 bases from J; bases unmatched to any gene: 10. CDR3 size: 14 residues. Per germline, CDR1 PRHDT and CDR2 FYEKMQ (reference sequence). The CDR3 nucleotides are TGTGCCAGCGCCCCACGGGTAGCGGGAGAGACCCAGTACTTC. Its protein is CASAPRVAGETQYF.

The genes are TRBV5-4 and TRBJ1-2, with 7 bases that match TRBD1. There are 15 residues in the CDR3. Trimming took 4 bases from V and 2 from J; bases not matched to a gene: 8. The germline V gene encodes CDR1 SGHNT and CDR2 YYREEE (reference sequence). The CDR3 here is CASSPTGKGNYGYTF. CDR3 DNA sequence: TGTGCCAGCAGCCCGACAGGGAAAGGGAACTATGGCTACACCTTC.

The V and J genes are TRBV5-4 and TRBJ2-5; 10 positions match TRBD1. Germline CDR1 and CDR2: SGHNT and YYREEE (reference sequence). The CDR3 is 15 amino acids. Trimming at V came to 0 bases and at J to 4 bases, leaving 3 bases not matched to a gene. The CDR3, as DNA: TGTGCCAGCAGCTTGGGGGACAGGGGACTAGAGACCCAGTACTTC. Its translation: CASSLGDRGLETQYF.

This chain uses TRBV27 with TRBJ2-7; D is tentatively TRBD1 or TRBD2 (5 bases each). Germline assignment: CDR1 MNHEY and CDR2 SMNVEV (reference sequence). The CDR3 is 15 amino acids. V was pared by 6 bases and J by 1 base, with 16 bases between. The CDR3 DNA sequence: TGTGCCAGCAGCGAGCGCCCGGGACGGTCCTACGAGCAGTACTTC. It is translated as CASSERPGRSYEQYF.

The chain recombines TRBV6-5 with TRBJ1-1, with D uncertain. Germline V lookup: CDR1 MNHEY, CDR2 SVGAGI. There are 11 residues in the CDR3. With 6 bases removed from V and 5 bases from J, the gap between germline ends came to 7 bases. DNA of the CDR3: TGTGCCAGCAGGCGATGGACTGAAGCTTTCTTT. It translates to CASRRWTEAFF.

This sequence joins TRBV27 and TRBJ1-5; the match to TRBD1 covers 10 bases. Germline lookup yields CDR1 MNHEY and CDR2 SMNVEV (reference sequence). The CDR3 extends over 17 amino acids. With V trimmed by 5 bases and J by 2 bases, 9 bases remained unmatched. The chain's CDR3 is CASSTRQGAGGNQPQHF. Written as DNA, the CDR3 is TGTGCCAGCAGTACACGACAGGGGGCAGGAGGCAATCAGCCCCAGCATTTT.

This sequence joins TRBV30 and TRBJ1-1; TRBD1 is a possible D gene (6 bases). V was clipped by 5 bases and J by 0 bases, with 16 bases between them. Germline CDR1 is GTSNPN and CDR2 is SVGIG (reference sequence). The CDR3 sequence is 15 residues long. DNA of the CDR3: TGTGCCTGGGGGAAATTACAGGGATTGAACACTGAAGCTTTCTTT. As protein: CAWGKLQGLNTEAFF.

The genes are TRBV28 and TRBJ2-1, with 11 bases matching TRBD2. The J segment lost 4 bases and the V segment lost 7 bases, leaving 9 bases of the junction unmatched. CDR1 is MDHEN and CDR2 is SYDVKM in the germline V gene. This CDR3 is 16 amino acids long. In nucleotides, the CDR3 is TGTGCCAGCAAACCTGGGACTAGCGGAGCTTACAATGAGCAGTTCTTC. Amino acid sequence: CASKPGTSGAYNEQFF.

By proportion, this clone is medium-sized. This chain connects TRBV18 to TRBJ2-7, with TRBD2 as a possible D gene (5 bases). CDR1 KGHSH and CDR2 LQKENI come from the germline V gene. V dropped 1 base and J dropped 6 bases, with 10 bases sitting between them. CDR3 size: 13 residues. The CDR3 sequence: CASSPLGVGEQYF. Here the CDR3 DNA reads TGTGCCAGCTCACCACTCGGGGTAGGCGAGCAGTACTTC.

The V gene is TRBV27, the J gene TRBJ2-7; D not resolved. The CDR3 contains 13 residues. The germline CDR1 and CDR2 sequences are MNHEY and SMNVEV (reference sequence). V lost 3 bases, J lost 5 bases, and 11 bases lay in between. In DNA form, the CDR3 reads TGTGCCAGCAGTTTCTGGCAAAAGGACGAGCAGTACTTC. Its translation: CASSFWQKDEQYF.

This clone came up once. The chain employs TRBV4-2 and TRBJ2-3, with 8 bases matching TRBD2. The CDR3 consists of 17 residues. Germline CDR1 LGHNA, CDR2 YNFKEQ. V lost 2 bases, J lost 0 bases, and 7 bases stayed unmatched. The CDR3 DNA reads TGTGCCAGCAGCCAACTCTACCCGGGAGGGAGCACAGATACGCAGTATTTT. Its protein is CASSQLYPGGSTDTQYF.

CDR3 bases: TGTGCCAGCAGGGGCGATGCCGGGGAGCTGTTTTTT. Its translation is CASRGDAGELFF. This sequence joins TRBV2 and TRBJ2-2, with D hard to call. V lost 6 bases and J lost 6, with 8 bases in between. Germline lookup yields CDR1 SNHLY and CDR2 FYNNEI. The CDR3 length is 12 residues.

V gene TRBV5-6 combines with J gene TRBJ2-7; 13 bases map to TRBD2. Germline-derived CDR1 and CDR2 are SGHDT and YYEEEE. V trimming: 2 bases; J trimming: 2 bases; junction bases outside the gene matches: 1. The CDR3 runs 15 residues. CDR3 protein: CASSFGLAGAYEQYF. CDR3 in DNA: TGTGCCAGCAGCTTCGGACTAGCGGGAGCCTACGAGCAGTACTTC.

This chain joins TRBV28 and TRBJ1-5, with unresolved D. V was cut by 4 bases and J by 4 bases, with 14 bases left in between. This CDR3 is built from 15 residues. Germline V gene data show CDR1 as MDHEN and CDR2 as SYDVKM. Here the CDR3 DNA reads TGTGCCAGCAGTTCCCGGGGAGATAGAAATCAGCCCCAGCATTTT. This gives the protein CASSSRGDRNQPQHF.